These T cell receptor beta chains were read from a single sample in a study of blood T cell repertoires in COVID-19. TCRdb's copy holds only in-frame clones and misses some; the assay was immunoSEQ multiplex PCR. The data hold roughly 230,000 clones, with 89% observed a single time. The specimen was peripheral blood. The origin of the receptors is a woman aged 35 to 49 who had recovered from COVID-19. CDR3s include the opening cysteine and the closing phenylalanine or tryptophan. The D gene is left open where the match is weak. Clone size is not always given. Where it is, it says once, few, many or a class for expanded clones.

d_call | clone_size | j_call | v_call | cdr3_nt | cdr3_aa
. | . | TRBJ1-2 | TRBV21-1 | TGTGCCAGCAGCAAAGCGCTTTACGGGGGGGCCTATGGCTACACCTTC | CASSKALYGGAYGYTF
TRBD2 | . | TRBJ2-3 | TRBV10-3 | TGTGCCATCAGTGAGTCGGGACTAGCGGGGGGAAACACAGATACGCAGTATTTT | CAISESGLAGGNTDTQYF
TRBD2 | few | TRBJ2-3 | TRBV11-3 | TGTGCCAGCAGCTTCGGACTAGCGGGAGAGGTCGCAGATACGCAGTATTTT | CASSFGLAGEVADTQYF
. | . | TRBJ2-5 | TRBV18 | TGTGCCAGCTCAATGGGCATGAAAGAGACCCAGTACTTC | CASSMGMKETQYF
TRBD2 | . | TRBJ2-2 | TRBV3-1/TRBV3-2 | TGTGCCAGCAGCCTCGGCGGGAGCCCTACCGGGGAGCTGTTTTTT | CASSLGGSPTGELFF
TRBD1 | once | TRBJ2-1 | TRBV6-5 | TGTGCCAGCAGTACGGATGGGACAGGGCCAGCGGAGCAGTTCTTC | CASSTDGTGPAEQFF
TRBD1 | once | TRBJ2-7 | TRBV19 | TGTGCCAGTAGTGCACCGGGACAGGGTAATAGGTACGAGCAGTACTTC | CASSAPGQGNRYEQYF
TRBD2 | once | TRBJ2-5 | TRBV11-2 | TGTGCCAGCAGCTCCGGGACTAGCGGGGGGATCCAAGAGACCCAGTACTTC | CASSSGTSGGIQETQYF
. | . | TRBJ1-2 | TRBV28 | TGTGCCAGCAGGGGCCCGTCCCAAGGCTACACCTTC | CASRGPSQGYTF
. | . | TRBJ1-2 | TRBV24-1 | TGTGCCACCAGTCCCTCTAACCCGCAGGGCAACTATGGCTACACCTTC | CATSPSNPQGNYGYTF
TRBD2 | . | TRBJ2-5 | TRBV27 | TGTGCCGACTGGATGGGGGAGCGGGAGAATGGGGAGACCCAGTACTTC | CADWMGERENGETQYF
. | few | TRBJ1-6 | TRBV5-4 | TGTGCCAGCAGCCCAGGGGTTAGTAATTCACCCCTCCACTTT | CASSPGVSNSPLHF
. | . | TRBJ1-5 | TRBV15 | TGTGCCACCAGCGGTCAGTATAGCAATCAGCCCCAGCATTTT | CATSGQYSNQPQHF
. | . | TRBJ1-1 | TRBV11-2 | TGTGCCAGCAGCGTAACACAGGGTACCACTGAAGCTTTCTTT | CASSVTQGTTEAFF
TRBD2 | . | TRBJ2-1 | TRBV7-9 | TGTGCCAGCAGCTTATCAGCGGGAGGAAATGAGCAGTTCTTC | CASSLSAGGNEQFF
TRBD1 | . | TRBJ1-4 | TRBV10-3 | TGTGCCATCAGTGAGGAGGGACAGGCGCTCAGGGGTGAAAAACTGTTTTTT | CAISEEGQALRGEKLFF
. | . | TRBJ2-6 | TRBV11-3 | TGTGCCAGCAGCCCCGGAGCCTCTGGGGCCAACGTCCTGACTTTC | CASSPGASGANVLTF
. | . | TRBJ1-5 | TRBV3-1/TRBV3-2 | TGTGCCAGCAGCCAAGAAGACGGGCAGCCCCAGCATTTT | CASSQEDGQPQHF
TRBD1 | . | TRBJ1-1 | TRBV19 | TGTGCCAGCAAAACCCAGGGGGCCACTGAAGCTTTCTTT | CASKTQGATEAFF
TRBD1 | . | TRBJ2-4 | TRBV9 | TGTGCCAGCAGCCCTGGGACAGGGGGACGCCCCCAGTACTTC | CASSPGTGGRPQYF
. | . | TRBJ1-2 | TRBV30 | TGTGCCTGGAGTTCCGGGGCGGGGTACTATGGCTACACCTTC | CAWSSGAGYYGYTF
. | . | TRBJ1-1 | TRBV7-6 | TGTGCCAGCAGCTTAAGTATTGTAGGGGGGGATACTGAAGCTTTCTTT | CASSLSIVGGDTEAFF
TRBD1 | . | TRBJ1-1 | TRBV19 | TGTGCCAGTTTGTCGGACAGGGTGGACACTGAAGCTTTCTTT | CASLSDRVDTEAFF
. | . | TRBJ1-2 | TRBV9 | TGTGCCAGCAGCGCCCCTGGGGGGGCTAGGGGCTACACCTTC | CASSAPGGARGYTF
. | . | TRBJ2-7 | TRBV9 | TGTGCCAGCAGCCCCTCCCGCGGAGGCGAGCAGTACTTC | CASSPSRGGEQYF
TRBD1 | . | TRBJ1-5 | TRBV10-1 | TGCGCCAGCAGCTACAGGGGGCGGAGGGAGCAGCCCCAGCATTTT | CASSYRGRREQPQHF
TRBD2 | . | TRBJ2-5 | TRBV7-9 | TGTGCCAGCAGCTTCTGGCGGGGGGCCCAAGAGACCCAGTACTTC | CASSFWRGAQETQYF
. | . | TRBJ2-3 | TRBV28 | TGTGCCAGCGAGGGCCGGAGAGATACGCAGTATTTT | CASEGRRDTQYF
. | . | TRBJ1-2 | TRBV9 | TGTGCCAGCAGCGTAGTCCCCGCAGGGGAACTGGGCTACACCTTC | CASSVVPAGELGYTF
. | . | TRBJ1-2 | TRBV5-6 | TGTGCCAGCAGCTTGGGAGGGCCGGGGGACGGCTACACCTTC | CASSLGGPGDGYTF
TRBD1 | . | TRBJ2-5 | TRBV4-3 | TGCGCCAGCAGCCAGAAGATCAGGGGGTGGGAGACCCAGTACTTC | CASSQKIRGWETQYF
. | . | TRBJ2-5 | TRBV25-1 | TGTGCCAGCAGTGAATATAACTCCCCGGAGACCCAGTACTTC | CASSEYNSPETQYF
TRBD2 | . | TRBJ2-2 | TRBV7-8 | TGTGCCAGCAGTCCATTGGGCGGGAGCCCCGGGGAGCTGTTTTTT | CASSPLGGSPGELFF
TRBD1 | . | TRBJ1-1 | TRBV7-9 | TGTGCCAGCAGCCCCCGGACAGGAAAAAGCACTGAAGCTTTCTTT | CASSPRTGKSTEAFF
TRBD1 | . | TRBJ2-2 | TRBV3-1/TRBV3-2 | TGTGCCAGCAGCCTTTTGGGACAGCCTAACACCGGGGAGCTGTTTTTT | CASSLLGQPNTGELFF
TRBD2 | . | TRBJ2-3 | TRBV5-1 | TGCGCCAGCAGCATCACTAGCGGAAGCACAGATACGCAGTATTTT | CASSITSGSTDTQYF
TRBD2 | . | TRBJ2-5 | TRBV11-2 | TGTGCCAGCAGCTCGGGACTAGCGGAGCTCGGGGAGACCCAGTACTTC | CASSSGLAELGETQYF
TRBD2 | once | TRBJ2-3 | TRBV6-2/TRBV6-3 | TGTGCCAGCAGTTACCCTACTAGCGGGGGACTTTCTAGCACAGATACGCAGTATTTT | CASSYPTSGGLSSTDTQYF
. | . | TRBJ1-1 | TRBV4-1 | TGCGCCAGCAGCCCCGTACAGGCGGACACTGAAGCTTTCTTT | CASSPVQADTEAFF
TRBD2 | . | TRBJ2-5 | TRBV10-1 | TGCGCCAGCAGTGACCCAGCGGGGGGACAAGAGACCCAGTACTTC | CASSDPAGGQETQYF
. | . | TRBJ2-5 | TRBV19 | TGTGCCAGTAGTAGGGGGGGCGCAGAGACCCAGTACTTC | CASSRGGAETQYF
. | . | TRBJ1-1 | TRBV5-5 | TGTGCCAGCAGCTTGGCTACCCTCCAGGGTAAGGCTTTCTTT | CASSLATLQGKAFF
. | once | TRBJ1-4 | TRBV10-3 | TGTGCCATCAGTACGGGAACAGAAAATGAAAAACTGTTTTTT | CAISTGTENEKLFF
. | . | TRBJ2-5 | TRBV19 | TGTGCCAGTAGTATGACCAGGGGAACGGGAGAGACCCAGTACTTC | CASSMTRGTGETQYF
TRBD2 | . | TRBJ2-3 | TRBV5-6 | TGTGCCAGCAGCTTCGGGGGGGCAGATACGCAGTATTTT | CASSFGGADTQYF
TRBD2 | . | TRBJ2-5 | TRBV5-1 | TGCGCCAGCAGCTTATGGGGAGGGGAGACCCAGTACTTC | CASSLWGGETQYF
. | . | TRBJ1-2 | TRBV5-6 | TGTGCCAGCAGCTTGGGACAAGACTATGGCTACACCTTC | CASSLGQDYGYTF
. | once | TRBJ1-5 | TRBV30 | TGTGCCTGGAGTGTAAAGGGGCCTCACCAGCCCCAGCATTTT | CAWSVKGPHQPQHF
. | few | TRBJ1-5 | TRBV19 | TGTGCCAGTAGTATAGAGACAGCAGCCCAGCCCCAGCATTTT | CASSIETAAQPQHF